Sequencing of this T cell receptor (beta chain) was carried out in a study of B cell selection in AIRE deficiency. Study findings and constraints: Patient Tconv cells held 25% to 35% of Treg sequences shared by healthy donors. Shared Treg sequences had shorter CDR3s, biased toward rearrangements with few non-templated insertions.

Clones were read by immunoSEQ multiplex PCR, and TCRdb kept only the in-frame ones, dropping some. The table has about 22,000 clones, 92% seen once. The sample holds one count of this clone. Its matching antigen is unknown. The regulatory T cell sort gate was CD4+CD25hiCD127low/negative. Germline CDR1 is SEHNR and CDR2 is FQNEAQ (reference sequence). CDR3 length: 15 amino acids. V lost 2 bases and J 0 bases, leaving 9 bases between the germline ends. The source of this sequence is a human donor in good health. Material for sequencing was CD4+CD25+ Tregs sorted from PBMCs. V gene TRBV7-9 combines with J gene TRBJ2-3; tentatively, D is TRBD2 (6 bases). CDR3 DNA sequence: TGTGCCAGCAGCTTACGGCGGGGTAGCACAGATACGCAGTATTTT. This encodes CASSLRRGSTDTQYF.